A single sample is the source of the 25 T cell receptor beta chains below, sequenced in a study of T-cell reconstitution after alpha-beta-depleted transplantation in children. Unique molecular identifiers were used in preparing the TCRbeta library. TCRdb analysed the PCR reads with MiXCR anew, one entry per CDR3 protein. The sample has hundreds of thousands of distinct CDR3 sequences, under 9.5% seen once. This specimen was PBMCs from the stem cell graft donor, taken from the stem cell graft. The receptor set was obtained from a human donor who donated a stem cell graft to a child with acute lymphoblastic leukemia.

This clonotype was counted only a few times. The V and J genes are TRBV6-5 and TRBJ2-5; the match to TRBD2 covers 8 bases. The CDR3 length is 16 residues. Trimming took 1 base from V and 2 from J; bases not matched to a gene: 6. Germline CDR1 MNHEY, CDR2 SVGAGI. The CDR3 nucleotides are TGTGCCAGCAGTTACTTCCGAGCGGGGGTGCAAGAGACCCAGTACTTC. It codes for CASSYFRAGVQETQYF.

In the case of this clonotype: A read error is possible here, since a much larger clone lies one base away. No conserved phenylalanine or tryptophan ends this CDR3, so it is likely a read error. The chain joins TRBV12-3 or TRBV12-4 to TRBJ1-2; 7 nucleotides agree with TRBD1. The CDR3 length is 14 residues. J gave up 4 bases and V 4 bases, and 6 bases lay outside the gene matches. The chain's CDR3 is CASSYTGVGYGYTY. Here the CDR3 DNA reads TGTGCCAGCAGTTACACAGGGGTGGGCTATGGCTACACCTAC.

This clonotype has more than one count but fewer than ten. The chain joins TRBV27 to TRBJ2-1, with D tentatively TRBD2 (6 bases). V lost 2 bases, J lost 4 bases, and 15 bases lay in between. The CDR3 runs to 16 residues. Germline V CDR1 and CDR2: MNHEY, SMNVEV (reference sequence). CDR3 sequence (DNA): TGTGCCAGCAGTTTAGCGAGCCCGGGGACTTACAATGAGCAGTTCTTC. Protein: CASSLASPGTYNEQFF.

In DNA form, the CDR3 reads TGTGCCAGCAGCTTAGCGACTCAACATCAGCCCCAGCATTTT. Its protein product is CASSLATQHQPQHF. The V call is TRBV7-9, the J call TRBJ1-5, with no clear D. Germline V gives CDR1 SEHNR, CDR2 FQNEAQ (reference sequence). The CDR3 loop spans 14 amino acids. V gave up 0 bases and J gave up 5 bases, with 8 bases separating them. The full variable domain, completed using reference TRBV7-9 and TRBJ1-5, is DTGVSQNPRHKITKRGQNVTFRCDPISEHNRLYWYRQTLGQGPEFLTYFQNEAQLEKSRLLSDRFSAERPKGSFSTLEIQRTEQGDSAMYLCASSLATQHQPQHFGDGTRLSIL.

The chain links TRBV30 to TRBJ1-2; D gene uncertain. The CDR3 has 13 amino acids. V was shortened by 2 bases and J by 4 bases, with 11 bases between the two germline ends. The germline CDR1 and CDR2 sequences are GTSNPN and SVGIG (reference sequence). The CDR3: CAWSIPDGYGYTF. The CDR3 DNA is TGTGCCTGGAGTATTCCGGACGGCTATGGCTACACCTTC. Full variable domain (remainder filled in from reference TRBV30 and TRBJ1-2): SQTIHQWPATLVQPVGSPLSLECTVEGTSNPNLYWYRQAAGRGLQLLFYSVGIGQISSEVPQNLSASRPQDRQFILSSKKLLLSDSGFYLCAWSIPDGYGYTFGSGTRLTVV.

The chain recombines TRBV20-1 with TRBJ2-3, with 11 bases that match TRBD2. CDR1 is DFQATT, CDR2 SNEGSKA, per germline (reference sequence). CDR3 length: 18 residues. Losses at the gene ends were 4 bases for V and 2 bases for J; bases not matched to a gene: 14. CDR3 DNA sequence: TGCAGTGCTACTAGCGGGGGGCAAAGGGGGCGTATCACAGATACGCAGTATTTT. It is translated as CSATSGGQRGRITDTQYF.

This clonotype was observed at least ten times. V gene TRBV12-3 or TRBV12-4 combines with J gene TRBJ2-1; D remains ambiguous. The CDR3 is 13 residues long. The V gene lost 2 bases and the J gene lost 5 bases, with 7 bases spanning the gap. Here the CDR3 DNA reads TGTGCCAGCAGTTTATCCGGTAACAATGAGCAGTTCTTC. As protein: CASSLSGNNEQFF.

This clonotype was seen repeatedly, ten times or more. The chain uses TRBV5-1 and TRBJ2-3, with 7 bases lining up with TRBD1. The CDR3 runs 15 residues. J was trimmed by 2 bases and V by 3 bases; bases with no gene match: 6. CDR1 SGHRS and CDR2 YFSETQ come from the germline V gene. CDR3 DNA: TGCGCCAGCAGCTACCCGGGACAGACCACAGATACGCAGTATTTT. Translation gives CASSYPGQTTDTQYF.

This clonotype was seen only a few times. This chain joins TRBV6-2 or TRBV6-3 and TRBJ2-2; 15 bases match TRBD2. V was pared by 6 bases and J by 4 bases, with 6 bases of the junction left unmatched. This CDR3 region has 17 residues. CDR1 and CDR2 from the germline V gene are MNHEY and SVGEGT. The CDR3 sequence is CASSQPGLAGGTGELFF. The CDR3 DNA reads as TGTGCCAGCAGCCAGCCGGGACTAGCGGGGGGCACCGGGGAGCTGTTTTTT.

The chain combines TRBV7-8 with TRBJ2-7, with 13 positions matching TRBD2. Germline-derived CDR1 and CDR2 are SGHVS and FQNEAQ. CDR3 length: 15 residues. The V gene end was trimmed by 5 bases and the J gene end by 3 bases; junction bases not matched to a gene: 4. CDR3 nucleotides: TGTGCCAGCAGCAGGACTAGCGGGGGCCTCTACGAGCAGTACTTC. This encodes CASSRTSGGLYEQYF.

The sample holds a few counts of this clonotype. The gene calls are TRBV20-1 and TRBJ2-7, with 15 nucleotides matching TRBD2. The trim removed 3 bases at V and 9 bases at J, leaving 6 bases unmatched. Germline V gives CDR1 DFQATT, CDR2 SNEGSKA (reference sequence). The CDR3 consists of 14 residues. CDR3 nucleotide sequence: TGCAGTGCTAGGGGACTAGCGGGGGGCACTGGGCAGTACTTC. Residues: CSARGLAGGTGQYF.

This clonotype was recorded a few times. The V and J genes are TRBV3-1 and TRBJ2-1; TRBD1 agrees at 8 bases. This CDR3 region has 19 residues. From germline, CDR1 is LGHDT and CDR2 YNNKEL (reference sequence). The trim removed 0 bases at V and 0 bases at J, leaving 10 bases unmatched. The CDR3 protein is CASSQEVPRGLGSYNEQFF. The CDR3 nucleotides read TGTGCCAGCAGCCAAGAAGTTCCCAGGGGGCTTGGCTCCTACAATGAGCAGTTCTTC.

This clonotype was counted ten times or more. The chain carries TRBV5-1 and TRBJ1-2; TRBD1 matches at 7 bases. The length of the CDR3 is 18 residues. The trim removed 5 bases at V and 4 bases at J, leaving 20 bases unmatched. Looked up from germline, CDR1 is SGHRS and CDR2 is YFSETQ. The chain's CDR3 is CASRHTLKTTGSGYGYTF. The CDR3 DNA reads TGCGCCAGCAGACATACCCTAAAGACGACAGGGTCCGGCTATGGCTACACCTTC.

The chain employs TRBV6-5 and TRBJ1-6; D unclear. V shed 3 bases and J shed 4 bases, with 7 bases lying between them. Germline V gene sequence: CDR1 MNHEY, CDR2 SVGAGI. The CDR3 totals 14 residues. The CDR3 is CASSYRAYNSPLHF. The DNA of the CDR3 is TGTGCCAGCAGTTATAGGGCGTATAATTCACCCCTCCACTTT.

CDR3 sequence reads: CSAGRAETDTQYF. The CDR3 nucleotides read TGCAGTGCCGGGAGGGCGGAAACAGATACGCAGTATTTT. V and J are TRBV20-1 and TRBJ2-3, with 8 positions matching TRBD2. CDR3 size: 13 residues. Germline values: CDR1 DFQATT, CDR2 SNEGSKA (reference sequence). J was trimmed by 3 bases and V by 6 bases; bases with no gene match: 5.

This clonotype was seen many times. The J gene is TRBJ2-7, the V gene TRBV12-5, with TRBD2 matching 14 bases. This CDR3 spans 19 amino acids. Germline CDR1 LGHNT, CDR2 FRNRAP. V lost 1 base and J lost 5; bases outside the gene matches: 13. CDR3 protein: CASGLALSSTSGGAHEQYF. The CDR3 bases are TGTGCTAGTGGTTTGGCCCTATCCTCGACTAGCGGGGGGGCCCACGAGCAGTACTTC.

This clonotype turned up a few times. The J gene is TRBJ2-5, the V gene TRBV7-2; 9 nucleotides line up with TRBD1. With V trimmed by 3 bases and J by 4 bases, 3 bases remained unmatched. CDR1 and CDR2 from the germline V gene are SGHTA and FQGNSA. The CDR3 has 14 residues. The CDR3 region has the DNA TGTGCCAGCAGCTTTGGGACAGGGTCAGAGACCCAGTACTTC. This codes for CASSFGTGSETQYF.

This clonotype has at least ten counts. The J gene is TRBJ2-2, the V gene TRBV11-3; D is unclear. The CDR3 is 12 residues long. V lost 2 bases and J 7 bases, leaving 5 bases between the germline ends. From germline, CDR1 is SGHNT and CDR2 YENEEA. CDR3 region: CASSLTDGELFF. For the CDR3, the DNA is TGTGCCAGCAGCTTAACGGACGGGGAGCTGTTTTTT.

This chain uses TRBV2 with TRBJ2-5; D may be TRBD1 (5 bases). CDR3 length equals 15 residues. Germline CDR1 SNHLY, CDR2 FYNNEI. With 4 bases removed from V and 2 bases from J, the gap between germline ends came to 14 bases. The CDR3 is CASSGAQGIQETQYF. In DNA, the CDR3 is TGTGCCAGCAGTGGCGCGCAGGGTATACAAGAGACCCAGTACTTC.

This clonotype was recorded a few times. The V gene is TRBV28, the J gene TRBJ2-5; TRBD2 is a possible D gene (5 bases). Germline CDR1 and CDR2: MDHEN and SYDVKM. This CDR3 comprises 18 residues. The V end lost 5 bases, the J end lost 0 bases, and 22 bases lay between the germline ends. CDR3 sequence (DNA): TGTGCCAGCAGTACCCTTCTAGGTGCTAGCTCGTACCAAGAGACCCAGTACTTC. It yields the protein CASSTLLGASSYQETQYF.

This clonotype was seen ten or more times. The gene calls are TRBV29-1 and TRBJ2-3; 7 bases agree with TRBD1. The CDR3 is 15 residues long. With V trimmed by 5 bases and J by 2 bases, 10 bases remained unmatched. Germline CDR1 and CDR2: SQVTM and ANQGSEA. The CDR3 region is CSVTLVDRATDTQYF. In DNA form, the CDR3 reads TGCAGCGTTACCCTGGTTGACAGGGCCACAGATACGCAGTATTTT.

This clonotype was observed a handful of times. The V and J genes are TRBV24-1 and TRBJ1-4; D gene ambiguous. CDR3 length equals 14 residues. Trimming cost V 5 bases and J 0 bases, with 6 bases left between them. CDR1 and CDR2 from the germline V gene are KGHDR and SFDVKD. CDR3 residues: CATSGEATNEKLFF. DNA of the CDR3: TGTGCCACCAGTGGTGAGGCAACTAATGAAAAACTGTTTTTT.

There are a few counts of this clonotype. The rearrangement joins TRBV20-1 to TRBJ2-3; tentative D call: TRBD1 (6 bases). CDR3 size: 15 residues. V lost 2 bases to trimming and J lost 4 bases, with 16 bases between them. Germline CDR1 is DFQATT and CDR2 is SNEGSKA (reference sequence). CDR3 protein: CSARPEGVSADTQYF. The CDR3 coding sequence is TGCAGTGCTAGACCCGAGGGGGTTTCGGCAGATACGCAGTATTTT.

The chain employs TRBV5-1 and TRBJ2-3; 9 bases map to TRBD2. Germline V gene lookup returns CDR1 SGHRS and CDR2 YFSETQ. CDR3 length: 17 amino acids. V trimming: 0 bases; J trimming: 6 bases; junction bases outside the gene matches: 11. The CDR3: CASSLVSGRGGLDTQYF. The CDR3 nucleotides read TGCGCCAGCAGCTTGGTTTCCGGGCGGGGGGGCCTTGATACGCAGTATTTT. The full variable domain, in which reference TRBV5-1 and TRBJ2-3 provide the parts outside the CDR3, is KAGVTQTPRYLIKTRGQQVTLSCSPISGHRSVSWYQQTPGQGLQFLFEYFSETQRNKGNFPGRFSGRQFSNSRSEMNVSTLELGDSALYLCASSLVSGRGGLDTQYFGPGTRLTVL.

The chain uses TRBV2 and TRBJ1-3, with 7 bases matching TRBD1. Losses at the gene ends were 4 bases for V and 0 bases for J; bases not matched to a gene: 6. The CDR3 covers 16 residues. Per the germline V gene, CDR1 is SNHLY and CDR2 is FYNNEI. DNA of the CDR3: TGTGCCAGCAGTGGGAGGGGGCGCGGCTCTGGAAACACCATATATTTT. It codes for CASSGRGRGSGNTIYF.